This T cell receptor beta chain is from a study of cytomegalovirus exposure and HLA in healthy donors. Germline loops: CDR1 ENHRY, CDR2 SYGVKD. The CDR3 is 17 amino acids. V lost 0 bases and J lost 7; bases outside the gene matches: 12. The primer mix had 60 Vbeta and 13 Jbeta primers. This table comes from immunoSEQ multiplex PCR, and its TCRdb copy is limited to in-frame clones, with some not included. The table lists more than 95,000 clones, about four fifths of them singletons. Points from the study as a whole: HLA restriction was apparent for most CMV-associated TCR beta chains in a later analysis. Some segments of the V type, notably TRBV6-2 and TRBV6-3, were excluded as indistinguishable.

Regarding this clone: No antigen is known for it.

This chain links TRBV10-3 with TRBJ1-1; 9 positions match TRBD1. The origin of this receptor is a woman in her sixties or seventies in good health and CMV-seropositive. Input material: PBMCs. CDR3 sequence: CAISESQGAIGSIEAFF. DNA of the CDR3: TGTGCCATCAGTGAGTCACAGGGGGCGATCGGTTCGATTGAAGCTTTCTTT.